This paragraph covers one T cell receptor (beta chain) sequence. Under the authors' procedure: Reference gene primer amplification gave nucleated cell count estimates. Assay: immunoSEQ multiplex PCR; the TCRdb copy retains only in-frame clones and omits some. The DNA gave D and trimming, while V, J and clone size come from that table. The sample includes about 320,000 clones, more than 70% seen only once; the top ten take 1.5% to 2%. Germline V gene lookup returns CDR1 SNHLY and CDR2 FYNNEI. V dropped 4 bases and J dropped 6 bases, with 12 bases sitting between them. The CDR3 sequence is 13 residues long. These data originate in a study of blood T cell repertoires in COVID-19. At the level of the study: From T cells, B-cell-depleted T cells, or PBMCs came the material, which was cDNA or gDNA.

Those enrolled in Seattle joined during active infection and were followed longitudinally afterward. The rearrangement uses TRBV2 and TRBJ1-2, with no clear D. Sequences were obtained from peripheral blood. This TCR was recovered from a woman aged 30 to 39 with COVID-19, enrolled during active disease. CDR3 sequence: CASSVLRPDGYTF. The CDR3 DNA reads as TGTGCCAGCAGTGTACTGAGGCCGGATGGCTACACCTTC.